The clone carrying this T cell receptor (beta chain) turned up a few times. The RNA, about 0.45 to 1 ug, was put through reverse transcription using random hexamers. TCRdb analysed the immunoSEQ multiplex PCR reads with MiXCR anew, one entry per CDR3 protein. The sample carries some 450,000 distinct CDR3 sequences, approximately 85% recorded once. CDR3 length: 15 amino acids. The germline V gene has CDR1 SGHRS and CDR2 YFSETQ. Unmatched junction bases numbered 4, after V lost 2 bases and J lost 3 bases. These data are taken from a study of CD8 T cells in Susac syndrome. V gene TRBV5-1 combines with J gene TRBJ2-2, with 7 bases matching TRBD1. The sequence was collected from a human donor with multiple sclerosis. The sample consisted of CD8+ T cells from PBMCs. This CDR3 reads CASSFLGGDTGELFF. The DNA for the CDR3 is TGCGCCAGCAGCTTCTTAGGGGGCGACACCGGGGAGCTGTTTTTT.